Listed below are T cell receptor beta chains from one sample, sequenced in a study of T cell changes during pregnancy in multiple sclerosis. TCRdb's table, derived via immunoSEQ multiplex PCR, lists solely in-frame clones and lacks some. The table lists tens of thousands of clones, approximately 94% of them singletons. The sequenced sample was CD8+ T cells from peripheral blood mononuclear cells, obtained after pregnancy. Receptor source: a female donor with multiple sclerosis, enrolled in a pregnancy study. The conserved cysteine and the conserved F or W are not part of the CDR3 here.

j_call | v_call | cdr3_aa
TRBJ2-5 | TRBV10-1 | ASSGAIQETQY
TRBJ2-7 | TRBV6-1 | ASSERTVSSYEQY
TRBJ2-5 | TRBV7-7 | ASSLAGRETQY
TRBJ1-5 | TRBV7-8 | ASSLAGGWDQPQH
TRBJ1-1 | TRBV21-1 | ASSERTRENTEAF
TRBJ2-2 | TRBV9 | ASSVGQGAGTGELF
TRBJ1-1 | TRBV6-1 | ASSEDLTGQYTEAF
TRBJ1-5 | TRBV7-9 | ASSNRDQPQH
TRBJ2-7 | TRBV25-1 | ASSVIWTEVPYEQY
TRBJ1-3 | TRBV7-5 | VRSYFARQGDGNTIY
TRBJ2-2 | TRBV2 | ASSETSGFGTGELF
TRBJ2-7 | TRBV29-1 | SVPGGGQVQY
TRBJ2-7 | TRBV27 | ASSPIEGGAYYEQY
TRBJ1-2 | TRBV18 | ASSPPTGGAYGYT
TRBJ2-1 | TRBV4-3 | ASSQEPGQGGNEQF
TRBJ2-1 | TRBV30 | AWSSGAGGFYNEQF
TRBJ2-7 | TRBV30 | AWRGFHTGTAQYEQY
TRBJ2-2 | TRBV5-4 | ASSSLTGELF
TRBJ2-4 | TRBV27 | ASSNSAWQAKNIQY
TRBJ1-2 | TRBV9 | ASSVGGDYGYT
TRBJ2-7 | TRBV30 | AWSVRTSGNYEQY
TRBJ2-1 | TRBV5-1 | ASTYLNANNEQF
TRBJ2-1 | TRBV27 | ASRWTSGTGNEQF
TRBJ1-4 | TRBV7-8 | ASSPLGQEPANEKLF
TRBJ2-7 | TRBV6-1 | ASSGAKGLAGVSYEQY
TRBJ1-5 | TRBV28 | ASSIVGEGGNQPQH
TRBJ2-7 | TRBV25-1 | ASSEFGQASSYEQY
TRBJ2-7 | TRBV27 | ASRDSPYEQY
TRBJ1-1 | TRBV7-9 | ASSVRDRVAEAF
TRBJ1-1 | TRBV27 | ASSFQTGATEAF
TRBJ2-3 | TRBV4-1 | ASSQVTGTDTQY
TRBJ1-2 | TRBV10-3 | AISEGQGYGYT
TRBJ1-2 | TRBV6-5 | ASSAVRGDNYGYT
TRBJ2-5 | TRBV5-1 | ASSSDWEETQY
TRBJ2-7 | TRBV10-2 | ASSEEGLTYEQY
TRBJ1-1 | TRBV2 | AEGPGYTEAF
TRBJ2-7 | TRBV6-1 | ASSVWDRDSYEQY
TRBJ1-5 | TRBV6-5 | ASGRDGVSNQPQH
TRBJ2-5 | TRBV6-1 | ASSEARTGGQETQY
TRBJ2-7 | TRBV7-8 | ASSVHRDSYEQY
TRBJ2-3 | TRBV7-9 | ASSWGADPSTDTQY
TRBJ1-4 | TRBV28 | ASSDRVNNEKLF
TRBJ2-1 | TRBV9 | ASSVGDYQQF
TRBJ1-1 | TRBV6-5 | ASSGVPGTEAF
TRBJ2-7 | TRBV28 | ASSLSPRGVSYEQY